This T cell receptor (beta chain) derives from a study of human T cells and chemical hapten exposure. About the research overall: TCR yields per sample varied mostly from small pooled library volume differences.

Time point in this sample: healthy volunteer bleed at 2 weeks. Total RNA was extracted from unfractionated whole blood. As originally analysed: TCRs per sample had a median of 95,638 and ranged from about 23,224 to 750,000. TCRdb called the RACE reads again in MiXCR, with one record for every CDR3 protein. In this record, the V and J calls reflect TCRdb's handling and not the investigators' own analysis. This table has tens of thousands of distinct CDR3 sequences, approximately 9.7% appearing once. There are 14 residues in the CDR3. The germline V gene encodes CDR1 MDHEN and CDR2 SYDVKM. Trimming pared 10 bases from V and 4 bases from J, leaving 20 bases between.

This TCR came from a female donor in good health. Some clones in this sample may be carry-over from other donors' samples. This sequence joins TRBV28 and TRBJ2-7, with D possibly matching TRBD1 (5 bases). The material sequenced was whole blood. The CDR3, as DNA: TGTGCCATGAGTAGCCAGGGTGTCGGGTACGAGCAGTACTTC. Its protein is CAMSSQGVGYEQYF. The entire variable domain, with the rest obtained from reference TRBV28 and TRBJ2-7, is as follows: DVKVTQSSRYLVKRTGEKVFLECVQDMDHENMFWYRQDPGLGLRLIYFSYDVKMKEKGDIPEGYSVSREKKERFSLILESASTNQTSMYLCAMSSQGVGYEQYFGPGTRLTVT.